Detailed here is one T cell receptor beta chain. CDR3 length: 15 amino acids. Losses at the gene ends were 7 bases for V and 0 bases for J; bases not matched to a gene: 6. Germline loops: CDR1 SGHTA, CDR2 FQGTGA. Stated time point: patch test 1, 2 weeks after DPC sensitization. Treatment here: therapeutic diphenylcyclopropenone sensitization with weekly scalp DPC. These data are taken from a study of human T cells and chemical hapten exposure. Each CDR3 protein is one row after TCRdb ran MiXCR on the RACE reads. The top ten clones hold about 1.7% of a sample with roughly 160,000 distinct CDR3 sequences, more than 12% of them seen once.

The source is a woman under 40 with alopecia areata. Some clones in this sample may be carry-over from other donors' samples. The sequencing used whole blood, collected in connection with sensitization to the hapten diphenylcyclopropenone (DPC). The chain employs TRBV7-3 and TRBJ1-3; 7 bases line up with TRBD1. In DNA, the CDR3 is TGTGCCAGCACCCCAGGGGGGGGCTCTGGAAACACCATATATTTT. This sequence encodes CASTPGGGSGNTIYF.